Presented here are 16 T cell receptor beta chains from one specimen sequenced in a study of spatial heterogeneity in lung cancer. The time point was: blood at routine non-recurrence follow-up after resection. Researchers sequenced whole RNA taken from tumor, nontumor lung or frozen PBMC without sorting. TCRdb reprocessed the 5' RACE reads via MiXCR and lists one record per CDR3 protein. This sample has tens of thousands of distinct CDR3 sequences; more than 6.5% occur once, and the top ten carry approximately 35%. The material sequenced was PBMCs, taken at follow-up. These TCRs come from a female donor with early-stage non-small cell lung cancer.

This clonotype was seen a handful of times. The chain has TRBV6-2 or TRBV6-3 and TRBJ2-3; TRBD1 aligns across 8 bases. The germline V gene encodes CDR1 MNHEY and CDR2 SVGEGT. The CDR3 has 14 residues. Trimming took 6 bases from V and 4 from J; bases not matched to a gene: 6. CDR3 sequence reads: CASRLDREPDTQYF. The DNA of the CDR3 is TGTGCCAGCAGATTGGACAGGGAGCCAGATACGCAGTATTTT.

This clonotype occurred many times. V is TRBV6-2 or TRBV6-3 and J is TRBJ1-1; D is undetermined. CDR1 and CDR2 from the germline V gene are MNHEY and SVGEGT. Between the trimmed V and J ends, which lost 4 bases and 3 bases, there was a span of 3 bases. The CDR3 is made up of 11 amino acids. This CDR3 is CASSSYTEAFF. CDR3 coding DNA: TGTGCCAGCAGTTCCTACACTGAAGCTTTCTTT.

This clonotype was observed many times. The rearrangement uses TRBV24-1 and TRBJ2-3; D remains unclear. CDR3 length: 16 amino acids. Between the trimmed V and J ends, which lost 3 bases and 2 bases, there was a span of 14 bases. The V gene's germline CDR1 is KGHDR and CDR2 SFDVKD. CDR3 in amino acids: CATSDPARSNTDTQYF. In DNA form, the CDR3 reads TGTGCCACCAGTGATCCCGCCAGATCTAACACAGATACGCAGTATTTT.

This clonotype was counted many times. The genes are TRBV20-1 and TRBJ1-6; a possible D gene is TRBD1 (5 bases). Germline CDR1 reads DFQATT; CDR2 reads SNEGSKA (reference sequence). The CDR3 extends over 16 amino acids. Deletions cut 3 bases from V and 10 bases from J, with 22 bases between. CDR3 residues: CSARSTPGSWGSPLHF. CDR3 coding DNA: TGCAGTGCTAGGTCGACACCGGGATCCTGGGGGTCACCCCTCCACTTT.

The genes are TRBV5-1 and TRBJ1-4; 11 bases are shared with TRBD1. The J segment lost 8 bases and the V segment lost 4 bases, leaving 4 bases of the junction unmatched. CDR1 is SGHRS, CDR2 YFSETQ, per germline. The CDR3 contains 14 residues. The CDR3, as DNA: TGCGCCAGCAGCCAGGGACAGGGGGGCGAAAAACTGTTTTTT. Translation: CASSQGQGGEKLFF.

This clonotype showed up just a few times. The CDR3 DNA is TGTGCCAGCAGGGATCAGGGTTGGCAGTTCTTC. This translates into CASRDQGWQFF. The rearrangement links TRBV6-1 to TRBJ2-1; weak D call: TRBD1 (5 bases). Trimming stripped 6 bases from V and 12 bases from J, with 12 bases between. The CDR3 runs 11 residues. Germline V gives CDR1 MNHNS, CDR2 SASEGT.

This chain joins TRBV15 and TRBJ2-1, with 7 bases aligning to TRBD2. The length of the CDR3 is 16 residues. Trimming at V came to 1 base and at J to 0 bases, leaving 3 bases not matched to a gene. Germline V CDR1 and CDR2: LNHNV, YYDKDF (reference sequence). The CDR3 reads CATSRVPSGSYNEQFF. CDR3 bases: TGTGCCACCAGCAGAGTCCCTAGCGGCTCCTACAATGAGCAGTTCTTC.

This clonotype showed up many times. The CDR3 bases are TGTGCCAGCTCACCTCTAATGGTTATGAACACCGGGGAGCTGTTTTTT. It specifies CASSPLMVMNTGELFF. The rearrangement uses TRBV18 and TRBJ2-2; D is ambiguous. This CDR3 is built from 16 residues. Germline V lookup: CDR1 KGHSH, CDR2 LQKENI. Between the trimmed V and J ends, which lost 3 bases and 1 base, there was a span of 12 bases.

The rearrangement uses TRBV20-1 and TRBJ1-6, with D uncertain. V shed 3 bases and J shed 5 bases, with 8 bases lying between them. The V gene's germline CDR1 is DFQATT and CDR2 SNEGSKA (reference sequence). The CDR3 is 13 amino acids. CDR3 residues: CSARPGNNSPLHF. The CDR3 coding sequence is TGCAGTGCTAGGCCAGGAAATAATTCACCCCTCCACTTT.

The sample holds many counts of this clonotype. CDR3 region: CASSPSRSSGGVVTQYF. As DNA, the CDR3 is TGCGCCAGCAGCCCCAGTAGGTCTAGCGGGGGGGTTGTGACCCAGTACTTC. The rearrangement uses TRBV4-3 and TRBJ2-5; 12 positions match TRBD2. The junction had 13 bases not matched to a gene; V was cut back by 4 bases and J by 7 bases. This CDR3 is 17 amino acids long. Germline CDR1 LGHNA, CDR2 YSLEER.

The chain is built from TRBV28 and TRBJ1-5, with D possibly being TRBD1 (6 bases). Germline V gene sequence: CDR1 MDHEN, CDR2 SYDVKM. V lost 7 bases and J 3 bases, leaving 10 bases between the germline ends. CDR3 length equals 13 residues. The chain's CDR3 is CASNRVDNQPQHF. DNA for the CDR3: TGTGCCAGCAACAGGGTGGACAATCAGCCCCAGCATTTT.

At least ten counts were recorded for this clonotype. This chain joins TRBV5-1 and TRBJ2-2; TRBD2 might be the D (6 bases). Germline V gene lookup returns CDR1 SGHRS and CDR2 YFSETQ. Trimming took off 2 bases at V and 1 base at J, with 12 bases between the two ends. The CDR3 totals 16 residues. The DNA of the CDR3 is TGCGCCAGCAGCTTTTATGCGGGGTGGAACACCGGGGAGCTGTTTTTT. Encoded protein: CASSFYAGWNTGELFF.

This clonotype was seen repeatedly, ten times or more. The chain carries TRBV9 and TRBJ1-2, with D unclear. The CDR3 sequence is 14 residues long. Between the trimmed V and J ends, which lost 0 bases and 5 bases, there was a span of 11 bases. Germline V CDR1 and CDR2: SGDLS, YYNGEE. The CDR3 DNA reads TGTGCCAGCAGCGTAGATAGAACAGTTTATGGCTACACCTTC. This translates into CASSVDRTVYGYTF.

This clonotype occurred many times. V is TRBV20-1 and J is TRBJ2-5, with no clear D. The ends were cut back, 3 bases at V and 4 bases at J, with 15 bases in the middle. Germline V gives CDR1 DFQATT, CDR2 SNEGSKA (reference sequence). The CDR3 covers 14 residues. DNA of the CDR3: TGCAGTGCTAGTAAACGGGCTGCCGGAGAGACCCAGTACTTC. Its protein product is CSASKRAAGETQYF.

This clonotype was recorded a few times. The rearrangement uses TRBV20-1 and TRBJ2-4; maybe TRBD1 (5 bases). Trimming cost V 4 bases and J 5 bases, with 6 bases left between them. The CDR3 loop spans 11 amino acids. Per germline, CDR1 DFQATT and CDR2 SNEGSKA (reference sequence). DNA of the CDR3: TGCAGTGCTACGACAGAAAACATTCAGTACTTC. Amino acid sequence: CSATTENIQYF.

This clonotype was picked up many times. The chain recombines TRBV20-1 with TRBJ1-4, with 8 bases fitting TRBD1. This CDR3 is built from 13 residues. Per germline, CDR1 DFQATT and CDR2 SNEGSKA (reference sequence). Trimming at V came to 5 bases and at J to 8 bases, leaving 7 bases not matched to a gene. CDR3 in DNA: TGCAGTGCTGCGGACAGGGAGAAGGAAAAACTGTTTTTT. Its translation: CSAADREKEKLFF.